The present TCR beta chain was sequenced within a study of T cell repertoires in cytomegalovirus infection. This clonotype was counted at least ten times. What it binds is not known. TCRdb redid the calling of the reads with MiXCR, one entry per CDR3 protein. The profile shows some 940,000 distinct CDR3 sequences, approximately 32% of them singletons. J was trimmed by 1 base and V by 0 bases; bases with no gene match: 5. This CDR3 region has 17 residues. CDR1 MNHEY and CDR2 SVGAGI come from the germline V gene. The material was cultured CD8+ T cells from PBMCs, obtained from culture after CMV antigen stimulation. The source of this sequence is a human donor in good health (CMV status not recorded). Some clones in this sample may be carry-over from other donors' samples. The chain employs TRBV6-5 and TRBJ2-3; 9 nucleotides match TRBD2. The CDR3 DNA sequence: TGTGCCAGCAGTTACTCGATCTGGACTAGCGGCACAGATACGCAGTATTTT. It is translated as CASSYSIWTSGTDTQYF.